This TCR beta chain was recovered during a study of T cell repertoires in cytomegalovirus infection. MiXCR was run by TCRdb on the reads, yielding one entry per CDR3 protein. The profile shows under 500,000 distinct CDR3 sequences, under 55% of them singletons. In the case of this clonotype: The antigen remains unidentified.

The germline gives CDR1 SEHNR, CDR2 FQNEAQ (reference sequence). This CDR3 has 15 amino acids. V gave up 1 base and J gave up 10 bases; unmatched junction bases: 5. This chain uses TRBV7-9 with TRBJ2-1; 12 bases are shared with TRBD2. This receptor was identified in a human donor in good health (CMV status not recorded). Some clones in this sample may be carry-over from other donors' samples. This specimen was cultured PBMCs, taken from culture after CMV antigen stimulation. The CDR3 sequence is CASSLVLAGGEEQFF. Written as DNA, the CDR3 is TGTGCCAGCAGCTTAGTACTAGCGGGAGGCGAGGAGCAGTTCTTC.